This TCR beta chain derives from a study of technical replicates of blood from a handful of donors (dated by TCRdb to between 2016 and 2019). As concerns this clone: It has no known antigen specificity. No base qualities exist here, and no much larger clone lies one base off it.

Receptors were amplified or captured by the immunoSEQ multiplex PCR assay. This is the immuneACCESS table as TCRdb keeps it, with only in-frame sequences that have V and J called. A part of the clones is gone; compared with another copy, unresolved V genes explain less than half, and the rest is unexplained. This sample has tens of thousands of clones in its table, and 85% to 95% of those were observed once. Approximately 0.4% of the sample belongs to the ten largest clones. The TCR comes from a human donor in good health. Sequencing was performed on T cells isolated from PBMCs.

The CDR3 reads CASSSTGVPGANVLTF. DNA sequence: TGTGCCAGCAGTTCCACAGGGGTTCCTGGGGCCAACGTCCTGACTTTC. The chain uses TRBV28 and TRBJ2-6; 7 central nucleotides agree with TRBD1. Measured from the cysteine to the phenylalanine, the CDR3 is 16 residues long. Only the CDR3 portion is preserved as DNA: 48 bases, with reading frame beginning at the first base. Ends trimmed: V by 4 bases, J by 2 bases; bases unmatched to a gene: 5. The germline V gene sets CDR1 to MDHEN and CDR2 to SYDVKM.